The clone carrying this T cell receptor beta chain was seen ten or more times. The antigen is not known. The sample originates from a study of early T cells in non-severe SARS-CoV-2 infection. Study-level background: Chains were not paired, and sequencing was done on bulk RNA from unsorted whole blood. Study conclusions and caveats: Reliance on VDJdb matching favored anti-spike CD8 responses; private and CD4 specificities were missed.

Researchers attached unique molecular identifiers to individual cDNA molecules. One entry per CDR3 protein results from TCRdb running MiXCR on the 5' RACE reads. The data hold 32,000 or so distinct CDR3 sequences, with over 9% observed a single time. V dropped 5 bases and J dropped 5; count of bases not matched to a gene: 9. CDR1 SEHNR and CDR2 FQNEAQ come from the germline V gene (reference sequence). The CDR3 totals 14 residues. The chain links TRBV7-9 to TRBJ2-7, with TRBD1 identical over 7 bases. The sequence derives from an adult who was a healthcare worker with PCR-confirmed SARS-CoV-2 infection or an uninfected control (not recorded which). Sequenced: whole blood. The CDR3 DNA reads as TGTGCCAGCAGCCCTCGACAGGGTTCCCACGAGCAGTACTTC. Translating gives CASSPRQGSHEQYF.